What follows are 9 T cell receptor beta chains derived from one specimen sequenced in a study of neurological immune-mediated disorders. TCRdb analysed the 5' RACE reads with MiXCR anew, one entry per CDR3 protein. The sample consists of 39,000 or so distinct CDR3 sequences, over 2% of them appearing once. The specimen was PBMCs. These receptors all stem from a young man with multiple sclerosis.

This clonotype was observed many times. This sequence joins TRBV20-1 and TRBJ2-1, with 9 bases fitting TRBD2. The CDR3 sequence is 14 residues long. CDR1 DFQATT and CDR2 SNEGSKA come from the germline V gene (reference sequence). The V and J ends lost 3 bases and 6 bases, in that order; junction bases with no gene match: 6. CDR3 bases: TGCAGTGCTAGTGCGGGACTAGCCATCAATGAGCAGTTCTTC. As protein: CSASAGLAINEQFF.

The sample holds many counts of this clonotype. The chain is built from TRBV20-1 and TRBJ1-1; D is unresolved. Germline V CDR1 and CDR2: DFQATT, SNEGSKA (reference sequence). The CDR3 contains 13 residues. V was clipped by 1 base and J by 3 bases, with 9 bases between them. The CDR3 spells CSARGGRHTEAFF. CDR3 coding DNA: TGCAGTGCTAGAGGCGGACGGCACACTGAAGCTTTCTTT.

Judged by abundance, this clonotype is medium-sized. The rearrangement joins TRBV5-6 to TRBJ2-7; 7 nucleotides agree with TRBD1. This CDR3 is 15 amino acids long. Germline V gene data show CDR1 as SGHDT and CDR2 as YYEEEE. V gave up 4 bases and J gave up 0 bases; unmatched junction bases: 7. CDR3: CASSQGQQSSYEQYF. The CDR3 region has the DNA TGTGCCAGCAGCCAGGGACAGCAAAGCTCCTACGAGCAGTACTTC.

This clonotype appeared many times. The chain is built from TRBV7-9 and TRBJ2-1; a possible D gene is TRBD2 (5 bases). Between the trimmed V and J ends, which lost 1 base and 9 bases, there was a span of 16 bases. Germline CDR1 and CDR2: SEHNR and FQNEAQ (reference sequence). The CDR3 is made up of 15 amino acids. In nucleotides, the CDR3 is TGTGCCAGCAGCTTAGGTTTAACTGTTGGAGGTGAGCAGTTCTTC. This encodes CASSLGLTVGGEQFF.

This clonotype has ten or more counts. The chain recombines TRBV2 with TRBJ2-1; TRBD2 aligns across 13 bases. The germline V gene encodes CDR1 SNHLY and CDR2 FYNNEI. Unmatched junction bases numbered 4, after V lost 4 bases and J lost 4 bases. The CDR3 runs 16 residues. The CDR3 loop reads CASSARTSGGYNEQFF. The CDR3 nucleotides read TGTGCCAGCAGTGCCCGGACTAGCGGGGGATACAATGAGCAGTTCTTC.

This clonotype was observed many times. The rearrangement links TRBV15 to TRBJ2-5, with D possibly TRBD1 on 5 matching bases. V was trimmed by 2 bases and J by 2 bases, leaving 12 bases between them. This CDR3 has 15 residues. Per germline, CDR1 LNHNV and CDR2 YYDKDF (reference sequence). The DNA for the CDR3 is TGTGCCACCAGCAGAAAAGGGGAATGGCAAGAGACCCAGTACTTC. This gives the protein CATSRKGEWQETQYF.

This clonotype was counted many times. The J gene is TRBJ2-5, the V gene TRBV25-1; the D gene is possibly TRBD1 (6 bases). This CDR3 contains 15 residues. V shed 5 bases and J shed 4 bases, with 17 bases lying between them. Germline values: CDR1 MGHDK, CDR2 SYGVNS. CDR3 amino acids: CASSPPGVNGETQYF. For the CDR3, the DNA is TGTGCCAGCAGTCCCCCAGGGGTAAATGGAGAGACCCAGTACTTC.

This clonotype occurred many times. This CDR3 is CCSYTSYNEQFF. The CDR3 DNA follows: TGTTGCAGCTATACGAGCTACAATGAGCAGTTCTTC. This chain uses TRBV28 with TRBJ2-1; D remains unclear. The CDR3 is 12 amino acids. Germline V gene data show CDR1 as MDHEN and CDR2 as SYDVKM.

This clonotype was seen more than once but under ten times. V usage is TRBV7-6 and J usage is TRBJ2-1, with 13 bases that match TRBD2. CDR1 SGHVS and CDR2 FNYEAQ come from the germline V gene. V shed 1 base and J 7 bases; nucleotides not matched to a gene: 13. The CDR3 runs 19 residues. CDR3 DNA: TGTGCCAGCAGCTTAGAACTAGCGGGAGGGACTCAGTTTCTGAATGAGCAGTTCTTC. It specifies CASSLELAGGTQFLNEQFF.